The 31 T cell receptor beta chains below were found in one sample sequenced in a study of blood T cell repertoires in COVID-19. Some clones are missing from TCRdb's copy, which holds only in-frame ones; the method was immunoSEQ multiplex PCR. The table lists about 330,000 clones, approximately 90% of them singletons. The source material was peripheral blood. These receptors came from a woman aged 45 to 65 with active or convalescent COVID-19.

This clone occurred once. V usage is TRBV7-6 and J usage is TRBJ2-1; TRBD1 matches at 7 bases. The CDR3 extends over 15 amino acids. The germline V gene encodes CDR1 SGHVS and CDR2 FNYEAQ. The trim removed 2 bases at V and 5 bases at J, leaving 6 bases unmatched. CDR3 nucleotides: TGTGCCAGCAGCTTAACTTTTGGGACAGACAATGAGCAGTTCTTC. Protein: CASSLTFGTDNEQFF.

The rearrangement joins TRBV14 to TRBJ2-5, with a tentative D call TRBD1 (5 bases). The V gene's germline CDR1 is SGHDN and CDR2 FVKESK. The germline V and J ends were trimmed by 4 bases and 5 bases, with 17 bases remaining between them. The CDR3 has 15 residues. The CDR3 here is CASSRLDRPPETQYF. The CDR3 nucleotides are TGTGCCAGCAGCCGCCTTGACAGACCTCCCGAGACCCAGTACTTC. Based on the CDR3 plus reference TRBV14 and TRBJ2-5, the full variable domain is EAGVTQFPSHSVIEKGQTVTLRCDPISGHDNLYWYRRVMGKEIKFLLHFVKESKQDESGMPNNRFLAERTGGTYSTLKVQPAELEDSGVYFCASSRLDRPPETQYFGPGTRLLVL.

The V and J genes are TRBV2 and TRBJ1-1; no clear D. The germline V gene encodes CDR1 SNHLY and CDR2 FYNNEI. V shed 9 bases and J shed 6 bases, with 11 bases lying between them. This CDR3 has 11 residues. This CDR3 is CASLGGSEAFF. CDR3 DNA: TGTGCCAGTTTGGGAGGGTCTGAAGCTTTCTTT.

CDR3 coding DNA: TGTGCCAGCAGTACTTGGACTAGCGGGAGATCGTACGAGCAGTACTTC. Amino acids: CASSTWTSGRSYEQYF. This chain uses TRBV7-2 with TRBJ2-7; TRBD2 matches 13 bases. V lost 6 bases to trimming and J lost 4 bases; unmatched junction nucleotides: 9. Per germline, CDR1 SGHTA and CDR2 FQGNSA. The CDR3 runs to 16 residues.

The chain uses TRBV2 and TRBJ2-3; 8 bases are a match to TRBD2. V shed 2 bases and J 1 base; nucleotides not matched to a gene: 2. The CDR3 spans 15 residues. Per the germline V gene, CDR1 is SNHLY and CDR2 is FYNNEI. The CDR3: CASSERRGGTDTQYF. CDR3 nucleotides: TGTGCCAGCAGTGAACGGCGGGGGGGCACAGATACGCAGTATTTT.

CDR3 in amino acids: CASSRVGTGVYEQYF. CDR3 nucleotides: TGTGCCAGTAGTAGGGTCGGGACAGGGGTTTACGAGCAGTACTTC. The rearrangement joins TRBV19 to TRBJ2-7, with TRBD1 matching 10 bases. Germline-derived CDR1 and CDR2 are LNHDA and SQIVND (reference sequence). V was pared by 4 bases and J by 4 bases, with 7 bases of the junction left unmatched. This CDR3 is built from 15 residues.

This sequence joins TRBV18 and TRBJ1-6, with 12 bases matching TRBD1. J was trimmed by 8 bases and V by 3 bases; bases with no gene match: 5. Germline V CDR1 and CDR2: KGHSH, LQKENI. The CDR3 has 16 residues. This CDR3 is CASSPAGQGAYSPLHF. The CDR3 region has the DNA TGTGCCAGCTCACCGGCGGGACAGGGGGCTTATTCACCCCTCCACTTT. Combining the CDR3 with reference TRBV18 and TRBJ1-6 gives the whole variable domain NAGVMQNPRHLVRRRGQEARLRCSPMKGHSHVYWYRQLPEEGLKFMVYLQKENIIDESGMPKERFSAEFPKEGPSILRIQQVVRGDSAAYFCASSPAGQGAYSPLHFGNGTRLTVT.

In this sample, this clone turned up once. The chain joins TRBV21-1 to TRBJ1-1; TRBD1 is the table's D call, not checked against the DNA. TRBV21-1 is recorded as a pseudogene. There are 16 residues in the CDR3. This CDR3 reads CASSSDRARRGTEAFF. CDR3 nucleotides: TGTGCCAGCAGCAGCGACAGGGCCCGTCGGGGTACTGAAGCTTTCTTT.

The CDR3 spells CASSSNRFPNTGELFF. DNA for the CDR3: TGTGCCAGCAGCTCGAACAGGTTCCCGAACACCGGGGAGCTGTTTTTT. This chain connects TRBV7-6 to TRBJ2-2; D is possibly TRBD1 (5 bases). This CDR3 contains 16 residues. Per the germline V gene, CDR1 is SGHVS and CDR2 is FNYEAQ. The V end lost 4 bases, the J end lost 0 bases, and 12 bases lay between the germline ends.

The chain links TRBV4-1 to TRBJ2-7; 10 bases align to TRBD1. The germline CDR1 and CDR2 sequences are MGHRA and YSYEKL. Losses at the gene ends were 4 bases for V and 2 bases for J; bases not matched to a gene: 5. CDR3 length equals 15 residues. Here the CDR3 DNA reads TGCGCCAGCAGCCCTGGGACAGGGGAAACCTACGAGCAGTACTTC. This encodes CASSPGTGETYEQYF.

The chain combines TRBV19 with TRBJ2-1; 8 bases agree with TRBD1. The CDR3 length is 17 residues. Germline CDR1 LNHDA, CDR2 SQIVND (reference sequence). The J segment lost 4 bases and the V segment lost 3 bases, leaving 11 bases of the junction unmatched. This CDR3 is CASSIPGQVGGYNEQFF. The CDR3 DNA sequence: TGTGCCAGTAGTATCCCGGGACAGGTGGGGGGATACAATGAGCAGTTCTTC.

This clone appeared a few times. As DNA, the CDR3 is TGTGCCAGCAGCATCAGCGGGGGCGGTGCCTACGAGCAGTACTTC. Its translation is CASSISGGGAYEQYF. V gene TRBV9 combines with J gene TRBJ2-7; 8 bases are shared with TRBD2. The CDR3 has 15 amino acids. With 4 bases clipped from V and 2 bases from J, the junction kept 8 bases outside the gene matches. Per germline, CDR1 SGDLS and CDR2 YYNGEE. The whole variable domain, remainder taken from reference TRBV9 and TRBJ2-7, is DSGVTQTPKHLITATGQRVTLRCSPRSGDLSVYWYQQSLDQGLQFLIQYYNGEERAKGNILERFSAQQFPDLHSELNLSSLELGDSALYFCASSISGGGAYEQYFGPGTRLTVT.

This clone appeared a few times. This chain uses TRBV5-1 with TRBJ1-2, with a tentative D call TRBD1 (6 bases). The CDR3 covers 14 residues. Trimming left V 0 bases short and J 8 bases short, with 14 bases between. CDR1 is SGHRS, CDR2 YFSETQ, per germline. The CDR3 region has the DNA TGCGCCAGCAGCTTGGAACAGGGAAGGAAAGGCTACACCTTC. It codes for CASSLEQGRKGYTF.

The chain is built from TRBV27 and TRBJ1-2, with TRBD1 as a possible D gene (5 bases). V lost 3 bases, J lost 8 bases, and 16 bases lay in between. CDR3 length: 14 residues. Per germline, CDR1 MNHEY and CDR2 SMNVEV (reference sequence). CDR3 residues: CASSFRLGLGGYTF. The CDR3 nucleotides are TGTGCCAGCAGTTTTCGGCTGGGGCTCGGGGGCTACACCTTC.

This clone was detected only a few times. The V and J genes are TRBV27 and TRBJ2-7; 7 bases line up with TRBD1. The V gene end was trimmed by 6 bases and the J gene end by 3 bases; junction bases not matched to a gene: 8. Germline assignment: CDR1 MNHEY and CDR2 SMNVEV (reference sequence). This CDR3 contains 14 residues. CDR3 bases: TGTGCCAGCAGGGGACCGGGACAGAGCTACGAGCAGTACTTC. This gives the protein CASRGPGQSYEQYF.

V gene TRBV7-2 combines with J gene TRBJ2-7, with 9 positions matching TRBD1. CDR1 and CDR2 (germline): SGHTA, FQGNSA. With 0 bases clipped from V and 3 bases from J, the junction kept 3 bases outside the gene matches. This CDR3 has 15 amino acids. The CDR3: CASSLAGTGLYEQYF. For the CDR3, the DNA is TGTGCCAGCAGCTTAGCCGGGACAGGGCTCTACGAGCAGTACTTC.

This chain joins TRBV21-1 and TRBJ2-2; TRBD2 is the table's D call, not checked against the DNA. TRBV21-1 is designated a pseudogene. The CDR3 consists of 18 residues. For the CDR3, the DNA is TGTGCCAGCAGCAACTATAGCGGGGACGCCGCGAACACCGGGGAGCTGTTTTTT. Translating gives CASSNYSGDAANTGELFF.

This clone appeared a single time. This chain uses TRBV10-3 with TRBJ2-1; 8 nucleotides line up with TRBD1. CDR1 and CDR2 from the germline V gene are ENHRY and SYGVKD. CDR3 size: 14 residues. Germline trimming cut 10 bases from V and 5 bases from J; bases unmatched to any gene: 10. The CDR3 sequence is CATSSGTGNNEQFF. CDR3 nucleotide sequence: TGTGCCACCTCTTCCGGGACAGGAAACAATGAGCAGTTCTTC.

The chain carries TRBV9 and TRBJ2-7; TRBD1 matches at 10 bases. This CDR3 comprises 15 residues. Germline assignment: CDR1 SGDLS and CDR2 YYNGEE. V shed 4 bases, J shed 7 bases, and the junction held 11 bases outside the gene matches. The chain's CDR3 is CASSRRTGGWGEQYF. The CDR3 nucleotides are TGTGCCAGCAGCCGACGGACAGGGGGATGGGGGGAGCAGTACTTC.

The rearrangement joins TRBV7-2 to TRBJ1-1; 8 nucleotides align to TRBD1. J lost 5 bases, V lost 3 bases, and 5 bases had no gene match. Germline values: CDR1 SGHTA, CDR2 FQGNSA. CDR3 size: 14 residues. The CDR3 nucleotides read TGTGCCAGCAGCTTGGACAGGGATGCGACTGAAGCTTTCTTT. It specifies CASSLDRDATEAFF.

V and J are TRBV10-2 and TRBJ1-2; the match to TRBD1 covers 10 bases. V trimming: 5 bases; J trimming: 8 bases; junction bases outside the gene matches: 5. The CDR3 has 13 amino acids. The germline V gene has CDR1 WSHSY and CDR2 SAAADI. CDR3 sequence (DNA): TGCGCCAGCAGTAGGGGACAGGGGATAGGCTACACCTTC. It codes for CASSRGQGIGYTF.

This sequence joins TRBV6-2 or TRBV6-3 and TRBJ2-6; 9 bases line up with TRBD1. The CDR3 runs to 18 residues. CDR1 MNHEY and CDR2 SVGEGT come from the germline V gene. Trimming at V came to 5 bases and at J to 0 bases, leaving 8 bases not matched to a gene. The CDR3 DNA is TGTGCCAGCAGTCTCGGGACAGGGTCAAGCTCTGGGGCCAACGTCCTGACTTTC. It specifies CASSLGTGSSSGANVLTF.

V usage is TRBV7-8 and J usage is TRBJ2-5; 11 nucleotides line up with TRBD2. The CDR3 extends over 15 amino acids. Germline assignment: CDR1 SGHVS and CDR2 FQNEAQ. V lost 6 bases to trimming and J lost 5 bases; unmatched junction nucleotides: 8. In nucleotides, the CDR3 is TGTGCCAGCAGTCACCTAGCGGGGGGTCTGGAGACCCAGTACTTC. Translated, it gives CASSHLAGGLETQYF.

The J gene is TRBJ2-1, the V gene TRBV5-1, with a possible D match to TRBD2 (5 bases). Germline values: CDR1 SGHRS, CDR2 YFSETQ. The CDR3 runs to 14 residues. V gave up 2 bases and J gave up 7 bases, with 13 bases separating them. CDR3 sequence reads: CASSLAAPANEQFF. The CDR3 nucleotides are TGCGCCAGCAGCTTAGCGGCTCCGGCAAATGAGCAGTTCTTC.

This clone was seen only once. The chain links TRBV7-9 to TRBJ2-1; 8 nucleotides line up with TRBD2. This CDR3 has 17 amino acids. In germline, CDR1 is SEHNR, CDR2 FQNEAQ (reference sequence). Losses at the gene ends were 4 bases for V and 4 bases for J; bases not matched to a gene: 12. CDR3 region: CASSSSGTRTLYNEQFF. CDR3 nucleotide sequence: TGTGCCAGCAGCTCGTCCGGGACTAGGACTTTATACAATGAGCAGTTCTTC.

This clone was detected only once. The gene calls are TRBV9 and TRBJ2-2; a possible D gene is TRBD2 (5 bases). V was shortened by 3 bases and J by 1 base, with 19 bases between the two germline ends. Germline loops: CDR1 SGDLS, CDR2 YYNGEE. The CDR3 extends over 18 amino acids. CDR3 region: CASSAAAIGLRNTGELFF. In nucleotides, the CDR3 is TGTGCCAGCAGCGCGGCTGCAATAGGACTCCGGAACACCGGGGAGCTGTTTTTT.

The chain joins TRBV29-1 to TRBJ1-2; the match to TRBD1 covers 8 bases. Trimming took 6 bases from V and 3 from J; bases not matched to a gene: 6. Germline V gene lookup returns CDR1 SQVTM and CDR2 ANQGSEA. The CDR3 runs 13 residues. CDR3 DNA: TGCAGCGTGGCGGACAGGGAGGACTATGGCTACACCTTC. As protein: CSVADREDYGYTF.

The chain is built from TRBV14 and TRBJ2-5; D might be TRBD2 (5 bases). V gave up 4 bases and J gave up 6 bases, with 18 bases separating them. Germline V gene sequence: CDR1 SGHDN, CDR2 FVKESK. There are 15 residues in the CDR3. CDR3 protein: CASSPPMSGGKTQYF. DNA of the CDR3: TGTGCCAGCAGCCCCCCCATGAGCGGTGGTAAGACCCAGTACTTC.

The rearrangement links TRBV7-2 to TRBJ1-1, with 7 bases that match TRBD1. This CDR3 comprises 16 residues. Germline V gives CDR1 SGHTA, CDR2 FQGNSA. V was pared by 8 bases and J by 1 base, with 13 bases of the junction left unmatched. The CDR3 sequence: CASGPQQGLTNTEAFF. Written as DNA, the CDR3 is TGTGCCAGCGGGCCCCAACAGGGGCTCACGAACACTGAAGCTTTCTTT. Full variable domain (outside the CDR3, taken from reference TRBV7-2 and TRBJ1-1): GAGVSQSPSNKVTEKGKDVELRCDPISGHTALYWYRQSLGQGLEFLIYFQGNSAPDKSGLPSDRFSAERTGGSVSTLTIQRTQQEDSAVYLCASGPQQGLTNTEAFFGQGTRLTVV.

CDR3 protein: CASSLLGRDNQPQHF. The CDR3 DNA follows: TGTGCCAGCAGCCTACTCGGACGGGATAATCAGCCCCAGCATTTT. This chain connects TRBV28 to TRBJ1-5, with unresolved D. V was clipped by 6 bases and J by 4 bases, with 16 bases between them. Germline CDR1 reads MDHEN; CDR2 reads SYDVKM. The CDR3 loop spans 15 amino acids. The complete variable domain, with remaining parts taken from reference TRBV28 and TRBJ1-5, reads DVKVTQSSRYLVKRTGEKVFLECVQDMDHENMFWYRQDPGLGLRLIYFSYDVKMKEKGDIPEGYSVSREKKERFSLILESASTNQTSMYLCASSLLGRDNQPQHFGDGTRLSIL.

The rearrangement uses TRBV28 and TRBJ1-2; 7 nucleotides line up with TRBD1. After removal of 6 bases from V and 4 bases from J, the junction contained 14 bases not matched to a gene. The CDR3 runs to 16 residues. CDR1 is MDHEN and CDR2 is SYDVKM in the germline V gene. The CDR3 sequence: CASRTGQPGGIYGYTF. CDR3 in DNA: TGTGCCAGCAGGACGGGACAGCCGGGGGGGATCTATGGCTACACCTTC.